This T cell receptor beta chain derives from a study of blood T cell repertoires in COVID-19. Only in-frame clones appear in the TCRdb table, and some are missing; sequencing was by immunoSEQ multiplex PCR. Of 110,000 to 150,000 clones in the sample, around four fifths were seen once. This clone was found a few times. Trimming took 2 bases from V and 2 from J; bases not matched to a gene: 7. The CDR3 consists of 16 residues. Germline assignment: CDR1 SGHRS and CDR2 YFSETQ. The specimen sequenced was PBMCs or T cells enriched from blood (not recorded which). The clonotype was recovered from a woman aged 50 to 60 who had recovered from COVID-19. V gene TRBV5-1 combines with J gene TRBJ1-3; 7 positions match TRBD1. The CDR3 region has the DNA TGCGCCAGCAGCTTATCGACCGGGACAGCTGGAAACACCATATATTTT. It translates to CASSLSTGTAGNTIYF. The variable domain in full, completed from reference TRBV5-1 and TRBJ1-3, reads KAGVTQTPRYLIKTRGQQVTLSCSPISGHRSVSWYQQTPGQGLQFLFEYFSETQRNKGNFPGRFSGRQFSNSRSEMNVSTLELGDSALYLCASSLSTGTAGNTIYFGEGSWLTVV.